The 29 T cell receptor beta chains presented below share a single source sample, sequenced in a study of glioma-infiltrating T cells. Amplification of TCR alpha and beta CDR3 regions from RNA used iRepertoire nested multiplex PCR. TCRdb itself ran the multiplex PCR reads through MiXCR, one entry per CDR3 protein. The sample includes about 89,000 distinct CDR3 sequences, approximately 22% of them seen just once. The sequenced sample consisted of glioma tissue, nonneoplastic brain tissue, or PBMCs (not recorded which). The receptors originated from a human donor with low-grade glioma or glioblastoma, undergoing nonglioma brain surgery, or in good health (not recorded which).

The CDR3 sequence is CASSSRGISYGYTF. The CDR3 DNA is TGTGCCAGCAGCAGCAGGGGTATAAGCTATGGCTACACCTTC. The rearrangement joins TRBV12-3 or TRBV12-4 to TRBJ1-2; TRBD1 is a possible D gene (6 bases). This CDR3 is built from 14 residues. The ends were cut back, 6 bases at V and 4 bases at J, with 15 bases in the middle.

The rearrangement links TRBV12-3 or TRBV12-4 to TRBJ1-2; the D gene is possibly TRBD1 (5 bases). Trimming left V 5 bases short and J 5 bases short, with 9 bases between. The CDR3 is 12 residues long. This CDR3 is CASSVWGYGYTF. In DNA form, the CDR3 reads TGTGCCAGCAGTGTATGGGGGTATGGCTACACCTTC.

This clonotype has ten or more counts. This chain connects TRBV6-1 to TRBJ2-3; D not certain. This CDR3 is built from 14 residues. Trimming stripped 6 bases from V and 3 bases from J, with 13 bases between. The germline V gene encodes CDR1 MNHNS and CDR2 SASEGT. The CDR3 nucleotides are TGTGCCAGCAGCCTTAATGTTTGGACAGATACGCAGTATTTT. Its protein product is CASSLNVWTDTQYF.

This clonotype was seen a few times. J is TRBJ2-3 and V is TRBV12-3 or TRBV12-4; the D gene is possibly TRBD2 (5 bases). V lost 3 bases, J lost 1 base, and 11 bases lay in between. The CDR3 sequence is 15 residues long. The CDR3 here is CASSFSGDRTDTQYF. The CDR3 region has the DNA TGTGCCAGCAGTTTTTCCGGGGATCGCACAGATACGCAGTATTTT.

The sample holds many counts of this clonotype. This sequence joins TRBV20-1 and TRBJ1-5; TRBD1 matches at 12 bases. The length of the CDR3 is 14 residues. The V gene end was trimmed by 6 bases and the J gene end by 7 bases; junction bases not matched to a gene: 7. Per germline, CDR1 DFQATT and CDR2 SNEGSKA (reference sequence). The CDR3 loop reads CSAHHGTGGQPQHF. DNA for the CDR3: TGCAGTGCCCACCACGGGACAGGGGGCCAGCCCCAGCATTTT.

The rearrangement joins TRBV27 to TRBJ2-3; TRBD2 matches at 7 bases. V gave up 2 bases and J gave up 3 bases; unmatched junction bases: 11. Germline assignment: CDR1 MNHEY and CDR2 SMNVEV (reference sequence). The CDR3 has 17 residues. CDR3 protein: CASSLRGWRERTDTQYF. The CDR3 DNA reads TGTGCCAGCAGTTTAAGGGGATGGCGGGAGCGTACAGATACGCAGTATTTT.

This clonotype was counted many times. The rearrangement links TRBV7-6 to TRBJ2-1; D possibly uses TRBD1 or TRBD2 (6 bases each). In germline, CDR1 is SGHVS, CDR2 FNYEAQ. V lost 5 bases and J 6 bases, leaving 17 bases between the germline ends. The CDR3 extends over 15 amino acids. DNA for the CDR3: TGTGCCAGCAGCGTACTAGGGGGGTACCTCAATGAGCAGTTCTTC. It encodes CASSVLGGYLNEQFF.

This clonotype was seen at least ten times. The J gene is TRBJ1-2, the V gene TRBV2; tentative D call: TRBD1 (6 bases). Trimming left V 4 bases short and J 6 bases short, with 12 bases between. The CDR3 extends over 13 amino acids. CDR1 is SNHLY, CDR2 FYNNEI, per germline. CDR3 nucleotides: TGTGCCAGCAGTGGATGGACAGCCAATGGCTACACCTTC. It encodes CASSGWTANGYTF.

This clonotype has a count of ten or more. V gene TRBV7-2 combines with J gene TRBJ2-7, with D unresolved. The CDR3 spans 16 residues. The ends were cut back, 4 bases at V and 4 bases at J, with 20 bases in the middle. Germline CDR1 SGHTA, CDR2 FQGNSA. The CDR3 region is CASSSQVVGPTYEQYF. The CDR3 nucleotides are TGTGCCAGCAGCTCGCAAGTGGTAGGGCCCACGTACGAGCAGTACTTC.

At least ten counts were recorded for this clonotype. This chain connects TRBV20-1 to TRBJ2-7; 11 bases match TRBD2. After removal of 7 bases from V and 2 bases from J, the junction contained 4 bases not matched to a gene. In germline, CDR1 is DFQATT, CDR2 SNEGSKA (reference sequence). The CDR3 is made up of 13 amino acids. CDR3 region: CSGTSGRPYEQYF. The CDR3 bases are TGCAGTGGGACTAGCGGGCGTCCCTACGAGCAGTACTTC.

For this clonotype: Since a much larger clone is just one base distant, this may be a read error. The chain uses TRBV3-1 and TRBJ2-7, with D perhaps TRBD2 (6 bases). The CDR3 runs to 14 residues. V lost 4 bases to trimming and J lost 4 bases, with 14 bases between them. Germline assignment: CDR1 LGHDT and CDR2 YNNKEL (reference sequence). CDR3 in DNA: TGTGCCAGCAGCCGATACGGGGGAGAATACGAGCAGTACTTC. This translates into CASSRYGGEYEQYF.

This clonotype was seen at least ten times. The chain is built from TRBV2 and TRBJ2-5; 9 nucleotides agree with TRBD1. CDR1 is SNHLY and CDR2 is FYNNEI in the germline V gene. The V segment lost 5 bases and the J segment 3 bases; nucleotides outside the gene matches: 4. The CDR3 spans 14 residues. The CDR3: CASSRTGVKETQYF. DNA for the CDR3: TGTGCCAGCAGTCGGACAGGGGTCAAAGAGACCCAGTACTTC. The full variable domain, with the rest looked up from reference TRBV2 and TRBJ2-5, is EPEVTQTPSHQVTQMGQEVILRCVPISNHLYFYWYRQILGQKVEFLVSFYNNEISEKSEIFDDQFSVERPDGSNFTLKIRSTKLEDSAMYFCASSRTGVKETQYFGPGTRLLVL.

Ten or more counts support this clonotype. The chain uses TRBV7-2 and TRBJ2-1; TRBD2 matches at 8 bases. Germline CDR1 and CDR2: SGHTA and FQGNSA. The V and J ends lost 2 bases and 3 bases, in that order; junction bases with no gene match: 9. The CDR3 runs to 17 residues. CDR3 nucleotide sequence: TGTGCCAGCAGCTTACTCCTTGGCGGGGGGATCTACAATGAGCAGTTCTTC. It is translated as CASSLLLGGGIYNEQFF.

This clonotype was picked up a small number of times. The V call is TRBV19, the J call TRBJ1-5; no firm D call. CDR1 is LNHDA and CDR2 is SQIVND in the germline V gene (reference sequence). CDR3 length: 15 residues. V was cut by 6 bases and J by 0 bases, with 12 bases left in between. Here the CDR3 reads CASRAGKGSNQPQHF. In DNA, the CDR3 is TGTGCCAGTAGAGCGGGCAAGGGTAGCAATCAGCCCCAGCATTTT.

V usage is TRBV20-1 and J usage is TRBJ2-7; TRBD2 is a possible D gene (6 bases). The length of the CDR3 is 13 residues. CDR1 is DFQATT, CDR2 SNEGSKA, per germline (reference sequence). Trimming stripped 3 bases from V and 12 bases from J, with 21 bases between. CDR3 sequence reads: CSASPSKWRGRYF. CDR3 DNA: TGCAGTGCTAGCCCTAGCAAGTGGCGGGGACGGTACTTC.

This clonotype was recorded many times. V is TRBV3-1 and J is TRBJ1-6, with a weak D call TRBD1 (5 bases). This CDR3 contains 15 residues. Germline values: CDR1 LGHDT, CDR2 YNNKEL (reference sequence). Trimming took 3 bases from V and 5 from J, leaving 11 bases between them. CDR3 sequence: CASSHRGTNNSPLHF. The DNA for the CDR3 is TGTGCCAGCAGCCATCGGGGCACCAATAATTCACCCCTCCACTTT.

The chain has TRBV19 and TRBJ2-7; D remains unclear. From germline, CDR1 is LNHDA and CDR2 SQIVND (reference sequence). V was pared by 3 bases and J by 0 bases, with 12 bases between. This CDR3 is built from 15 residues. The CDR3 is CASSIVASSSYEQYF. The CDR3 DNA is TGTGCCAGTAGTATTGTGGCGTCGAGCTCCTACGAGCAGTACTTC.

This clonotype was picked up many times. The CDR3: CASSDTGFGYEQYF. The DNA for the CDR3 is TGTGCCAGCAGTGATACGGGTTTCGGGTACGAGCAGTACTTC. The chain is built from TRBV2 and TRBJ2-7, with D unresolved. Germline values: CDR1 SNHLY, CDR2 FYNNEI. This CDR3 contains 14 residues. V lost 3 bases to trimming and J lost 4 bases, with 13 bases between them.

Turning to this clonotype: Possible read error: a much larger clone is one base away. The chain recombines TRBV7-8 with TRBJ2-7; unclear D gene. In germline, CDR1 is SGHVS, CDR2 FQNEAQ. This CDR3 has 11 residues. V was trimmed by 8 bases and J by 4 bases, leaving 9 bases between them. DNA for the CDR3: TGTGCCAGCTGCTCTTGGTACGAGCAGTACTTC. Translating it yields CASCSWYEQYF. The full variable domain, completed using reference TRBV7-8 and TRBJ2-7, is GAGVSQSPRYKVAKRGQDVALRCDPISGHVSLFWYQQALGQGPEFLTYFQNEAQLDKSGLPSDRFFAERPEGSVSTLKIQRTQQEDSAVYLCASCSWYEQYFGPGTRLTVT.

The genes are TRBV11-2 and TRBJ1-1, with no clear D. The germline V and J ends were trimmed by 2 bases and 8 bases, with 12 bases remaining between them. The CDR3 extends over 13 amino acids. Germline loops: CDR1 SGHAT, CDR2 FQNNGV. CDR3 sequence reads: CASSLIRRPEAFF. The CDR3 coding sequence is TGTGCCAGCAGCTTAATCCGCCGGCCCGAAGCTTTCTTT.

The count of this clonotype is one. A much larger clone sits a single nucleotide away, making a read error possible. The missing conserved phenylalanine or tryptophan at the end of this CDR3 makes a read error likely. This sequence joins TRBV19 and TRBJ1-1; perhaps TRBD1 as D (6 bases). The CDR3 loop spans 13 amino acids. CDR1 LNHDA and CDR2 SQIVND come from the germline V gene (reference sequence). The ends were cut back, 6 bases at V and 4 bases at J, with 12 bases in the middle. CDR3 region: CASRPLDSTEAFL. CDR3 sequence (DNA): TGTGCCAGTAGGCCCCTGGACAGCACTGAAGCTTTCCTT.

Ten or more counts support this clonotype. J is TRBJ2-3 and V is TRBV27, with D perhaps matching TRBD2 (6 bases). The V end was cut by 7 bases, the J end by 2 bases, with 22 bases between. The CDR3 has 17 amino acids. From germline, CDR1 is MNHEY and CDR2 SMNVEV (reference sequence). The CDR3 region is CASTLSVSLADTDTQYF. The CDR3 region has the DNA TGTGCCAGCACCTTATCTGTCTCACTAGCCGACACAGATACGCAGTATTTT.

This clonotype was recorded at least ten times. The J gene is TRBJ2-7, the V gene TRBV6-2 or TRBV6-3, with no clear D. Germline values: CDR1 MNHEY, CDR2 SVGEGT. The length of the CDR3 is 11 residues. Trimming removed 6 bases from V and 6 bases from J, with 9 bases in between. The CDR3 here is CASRTPFEQYF. CDR3 in DNA: TGTGCCAGCAGGACGCCATTCGAGCAGTACTTC.

This clonotype appeared many times. The V and J genes are TRBV18 and TRBJ1-1; the D is unclear. This CDR3 has 14 amino acids. The V and J ends lost 0 bases and 2 bases respectively, with 7 bases between them. Germline CDR1 is KGHSH and CDR2 is LQKENI. CDR3 sequence: CASSPPGRNTEAFF. CDR3 DNA sequence: TGTGCCAGCTCACCACCGGGCCGCAACACTGAAGCTTTCTTT.

This clonotype was picked up many times. V and J are TRBV6-1 and TRBJ2-7; 7 bases map to TRBD1. This CDR3 region has 14 residues. J gave up 6 bases and V 7 bases, and 12 bases lay outside the gene matches. CDR1 MNHNS and CDR2 SASEGT come from the germline V gene. This chain's CDR3 is CASMTGQLLSEQYF. CDR3 bases: TGTGCCAGCATGACGGGACAGCTGCTTTCCGAGCAGTACTTC.

This clonotype turned up a few times. The chain links TRBV12-3 or TRBV12-4 to TRBJ2-7; 11 bases align to TRBD1. The V segment lost 4 bases and the J segment 4 bases; nucleotides outside the gene matches: 9. The CDR3 consists of 16 residues. CDR3 in DNA: TGTGCCAGCAGTTCCCGGGACAGGGGGTTAAGGTACGAGCAGTACTTC. Its protein is CASSSRDRGLRYEQYF.

In its sample, this clonotype was seen a few times. For the CDR3, the DNA is TGTGCCAGCAGCCAAGACGGTTCAGCGATGAGAGCCTCTGGAAACACCATATATTTT. Amino acids: CASSQDGSAMRASGNTIYF. The chain is built from TRBV3-1 and TRBJ1-3, with D hard to call. V shed 0 bases and J shed 0 bases, with 18 bases lying between them. The length of the CDR3 is 19 residues. The germline gives CDR1 LGHDT, CDR2 YNNKEL (reference sequence).

This clonotype was detected many times. J is TRBJ2-1 and V is TRBV18; D may match TRBD1 or TRBD2 (7 bases each). V lost 3 bases to trimming and J lost 8 bases, with 11 bases between them. Germline V gene lookup returns CDR1 KGHSH and CDR2 LQKENI. The CDR3 totals 13 residues. In nucleotides, the CDR3 is TGTGCCAGCTCACCTCAGGGGGGGTATGAGCAGTTCTTC. Residues: CASSPQGGYEQFF.

CDR3 amino acids: CASSINFQETQFF. DNA of the CDR3: TGTGCCAGTAGTATAAACTTCCAAGAGACCCAGTTCTTC. The rearrangement links TRBV19 to TRBJ2-5, with D uncertain. The closer fit of TRBJ2-1 to the DNA end suggests the J call may be wrong. The CDR3 is 13 amino acids. CDR1 and CDR2 from the germline V gene are LNHDA and SQIVND (reference sequence).